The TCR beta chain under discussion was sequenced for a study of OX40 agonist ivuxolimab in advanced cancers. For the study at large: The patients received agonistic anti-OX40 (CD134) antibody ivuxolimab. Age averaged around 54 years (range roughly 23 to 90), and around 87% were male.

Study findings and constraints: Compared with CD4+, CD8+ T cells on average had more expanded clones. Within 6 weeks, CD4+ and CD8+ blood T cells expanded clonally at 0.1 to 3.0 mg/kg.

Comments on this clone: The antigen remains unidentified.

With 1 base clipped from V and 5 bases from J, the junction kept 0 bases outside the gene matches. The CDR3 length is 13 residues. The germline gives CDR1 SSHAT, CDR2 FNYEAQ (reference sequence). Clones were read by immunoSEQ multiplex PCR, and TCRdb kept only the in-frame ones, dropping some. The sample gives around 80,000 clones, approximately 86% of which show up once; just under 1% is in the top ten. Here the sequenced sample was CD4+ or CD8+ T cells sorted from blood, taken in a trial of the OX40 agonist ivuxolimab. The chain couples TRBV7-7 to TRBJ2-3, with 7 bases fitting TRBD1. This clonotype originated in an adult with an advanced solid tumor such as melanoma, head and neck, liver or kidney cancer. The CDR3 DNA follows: TGTGCCAGCAGCTTAGACAGGGGAGATACGCAGTATTTT. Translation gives CASSLDRGDTQYF.